Below are 12 T cell receptor beta chains sequenced from a single sample in a study of blood T cell repertoires in COVID-19. The assay was immunoSEQ multiplex PCR, and TCRdb's table has in-frame clones only and misses some. The sample yields roughly 210,000 clones, about 88% seen once. The specimen sequenced was peripheral blood. Receptors were obtained from a man between 65 and 80 years old with acute or convalescent COVID-19.

The chain couples TRBV18 to TRBJ2-2, with D hard to call. The CDR3 totals 14 residues. Germline assignment: CDR1 KGHSH and CDR2 LQKENI. V lost 2 bases to trimming and J lost 2 bases, with 6 bases between them. CDR3 amino acids: CASSPGLNTGELFF. In DNA form, the CDR3 reads TGTGCCAGCTCACCAGGCTTAAACACCGGGGAGCTGTTTTTT. The full variable domain, with the rest looked up from reference TRBV18 and TRBJ2-2, is NAGVMQNPRHLVRRRGQEARLRCSPMKGHSHVYWYRQLPEEGLKFMVYLQKENIIDESGMPKERFSAEFPKEGPSILRIQQVVRGDSAAYFCASSPGLNTGELFFGEGSRLTVL.

The chain employs TRBV19 and TRBJ2-2; the D gene is possibly TRBD1 (6 bases). V lost 3 bases and J 0 bases, leaving 11 bases between the germline ends. There are 16 residues in the CDR3. CDR1 and CDR2 from the germline V gene are LNHDA and SQIVND (reference sequence). The CDR3 loop is CASSIWGPPNTGELFF. The CDR3 DNA reads as TGTGCCAGTAGTATTTGGGGGCCTCCGAACACCGGGGAGCTGTTTTTT.

The rearrangement joins TRBV5-4 to TRBJ2-4; maybe TRBD2 (5 bases). CDR1 is SGHNT and CDR2 is YYREEE in the germline V gene (reference sequence). Trimming left V 1 base short and J 4 bases short, with 6 bases between. CDR3 length: 13 residues. The DNA for the CDR3 is TGTGCCAGCAGCTTGTCGGGGAAAAACATTCAGTACTTC. This encodes CASSLSGKNIQYF. The full variable domain, in which reference TRBV5-4 and TRBJ2-4 provide the parts outside the CDR3, is ETGVTQSPTHLIKTRGQQVTLRCSSQSGHNTVSWYQQALGQGPQFIFQYYREEENGRGNFPPRFSGLQFPNYSSELNVNALELDDSALYLCASSLSGKNIQYFGAGTRLSVL.

The V and J genes are TRBV5-1 and TRBJ2-2; D may be TRBD2 (5 bases). With 1 base removed from V and 4 bases from J, the gap between germline ends came to 11 bases. This CDR3 is 15 amino acids long. Germline V gene data show CDR1 as SGHRS and CDR2 as YFSETQ. In DNA, the CDR3 is TGCGCCAGCAGCTTGAACTTGGGGAGCACCGGGGAGCTGTTTTTT. Protein product: CASSLNLGSTGELFF.

The rearrangement uses TRBV7-2 and TRBJ2-2; 8 bases line up with TRBD2. V shed 6 bases and J 6 bases; nucleotides not matched to a gene: 6. This CDR3 has 14 residues. Germline values: CDR1 SGHTA, CDR2 FQGNSA. The CDR3 nucleotides read TGTGCCAGCAGGACAGCGGGGGTGGCCGGGGAGCTGTTTTTT. It encodes CASRTAGVAGELFF.

This chain uses TRBV19 with TRBJ1-4; weak D call: TRBD1 (5 bases). V gave up 2 bases and J gave up 5 bases, with 21 bases separating them. Germline CDR1 and CDR2: LNHDA and SQIVND (reference sequence). This CDR3 spans 18 amino acids. The CDR3 is CASSIRGTGTFGNEKLFF. DNA of the CDR3: TGTGCCAGTAGTATAAGAGGAACAGGTACCTTTGGAAATGAAAAACTGTTTTTT.

The chain recombines TRBV3-1 (or the pseudogene TRBV3-2) with TRBJ2-3; TRBD2 is a possible D gene (6 bases). The CDR3 length is 13 residues. The V end lost 6 bases, the J end lost 4 bases, and 11 bases lay between the germline ends. Germline V gives CDR1 LGHDT, CDR2 YNNKEL (reference sequence). The DNA for the CDR3 is TGTGCCAGCAGGGCGACTAGTCCAGATACGCAGTATTTT. Translation gives CASRATSPDTQYF.

This chain connects TRBV3-1 (or the pseudogene TRBV3-2) to TRBJ2-7; 7 bases line up with TRBD1. Germline V gene data show CDR1 as LGHDT and CDR2 as YNNKEL (reference sequence). The CDR3 is 15 amino acids. Trimming cost V 4 bases and J 6 bases; bases outside gene matches: 12. The CDR3: CASSRVTGVGGEQYF. The CDR3 region has the DNA TGTGCCAGCAGCCGTGTCACAGGGGTAGGGGGCGAGCAGTACTTC.

The chain joins TRBV30 to TRBJ1-2; 8 bases agree with TRBD1. V lost 5 bases, J lost 1 base, and 0 bases stayed unmatched. The CDR3 has 12 amino acids. Per the germline V gene, CDR1 is GTSNPN and CDR2 is SVGIG (reference sequence). The CDR3 DNA reads TGTGCCTGGGACAGGGGTAACTATGGCTACACCTTC. Its protein product is CAWDRGNYGYTF.

The V and J genes are TRBV6-5 and TRBJ1-1; D is undetermined. CDR1 and CDR2 from the germline V gene are MNHEY and SVGAGI. Trimming cost V 0 bases and J 0 bases, with 5 bases left between them. The CDR3 length is 14 residues. The CDR3 DNA follows: TGTGCCAGCAGTTACTCGGAGCTGAACACTGAAGCTTTCTTT. Amino acid sequence: CASSYSELNTEAFF.

The chain recombines TRBV12-2 with TRBJ2-1; TRBD2 is the table's D call, not checked against the DNA. TRBV12-2 is reported as a pseudogene. The CDR3 is 20 residues long. In nucleotides, the CDR3 is TGTGCAAGTCGCTTAGAGGCTAGCGGGAGTGAAGAACGGTCGAGGAATGAGCAGTTCTTC. It translates to CASRLEASGSEERSRNEQFF.

CDR3 nucleotides: TGTGCCAGCAGTGAGGGACAGTTGAACACTGAAGCTTTCTTT. It encodes CASSEGQLNTEAFF. The genes are TRBV6-1 and TRBJ1-1, with 7 bases fitting TRBD1. Losses at the gene ends were 3 bases for V and 0 bases for J; bases not matched to a gene: 1. CDR1 MNHNS and CDR2 SASEGT come from the germline V gene. The CDR3 runs to 14 residues.